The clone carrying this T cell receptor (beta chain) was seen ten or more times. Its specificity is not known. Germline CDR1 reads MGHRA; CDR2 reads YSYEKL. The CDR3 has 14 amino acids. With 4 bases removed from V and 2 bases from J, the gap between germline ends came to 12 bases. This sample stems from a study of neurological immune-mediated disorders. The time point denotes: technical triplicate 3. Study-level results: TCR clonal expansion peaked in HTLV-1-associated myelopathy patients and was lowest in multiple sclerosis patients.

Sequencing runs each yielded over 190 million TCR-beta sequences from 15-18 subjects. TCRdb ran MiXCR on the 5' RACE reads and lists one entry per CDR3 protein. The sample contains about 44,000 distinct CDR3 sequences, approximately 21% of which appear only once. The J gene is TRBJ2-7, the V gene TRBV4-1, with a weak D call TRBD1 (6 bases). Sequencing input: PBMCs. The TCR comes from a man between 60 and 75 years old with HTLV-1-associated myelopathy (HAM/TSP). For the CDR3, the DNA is TGCGCCAGCAGCCTGGGGACACCGCCCTACGAGCAGTACTTC. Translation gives CASSLGTPPYEQYF.